These T cell receptor beta chains were read from a single sample in a study of OX40 agonist ivuxolimab in advanced cancers. Data came from immunoSEQ multiplex PCR; TCRdb stores just in-frame clones and leaves some out. The data show 45,000 to 50,000 clones, approximately 91% seen once. Sequenced here: CD4+ or CD8+ T cells sorted from blood, sampled in a trial of the OX40 agonist ivuxolimab. These receptors were obtained from an adult with an advanced solid tumor such as melanoma, head and neck, liver or kidney cancer. Each CDR3 is given with its conserved first and last residue. D genes are given only for firm matches. Size values are once, few and many counts, or a class for expanded clones, and some rows have none.

13	TRBV2	NA	NA	TRBJ1-3	TGTGCCAGCAGTGAGAGGCTGGGAAACACCATATATTTT	CASSERLGNTIYF
13	TRBV9	NA	NA	TRBJ1-1	TGTGCCAGCAGCGTAGCAGGGAACACTGAAGCTTTCTTT	CASSVAGNTEAFF
15	TRBV27	TRBD1	NA	TRBJ2-1	TGTGCCAGCAGTCCTCGGACAGGGGCGAGGAATGAGCAGTTCTTC	CASSPRTGARNEQFF
13	TRBV6-5	NA	NA	TRBJ2-1	TGTGCCAGCAGCCCCAACATAGACAATGAGCAGTTCTTC	CASSPNIDNEQFF
14	TRBV7-2	TRBD1	NA	TRBJ2-7	TGTGCCAGCAGCTTACAACAGGGGGCCCACGAGCAGTACTTC	CASSLQQGAHEQYF
15	TRBV6-1	NA	once	TRBJ2-5	TGTGCCAGCAGTTTGCTAGGAGGTTCCCAAGAGACCCAGTACTTC	CASSLLGGSQETQYF
14	TRBV27	NA	NA	TRBJ1-4	TGTGCCAGCAGAACCGGGCCGTATAATGAAAAACTGTTTTTT	CASRTGPYNEKLFF
15	TRBV5-8	NA	NA	TRBJ1-4	TGTGCCAGCAGCTTGGCGACGACAGGCCATGAAAAACTGTTTTTT	CASSLATTGHEKLFF
14	TRBV7-3	NA	once	TRBJ2-1	TGTGCCAGCAGCTTAACTGGCCTAGATAATGAGCAGTTCTTC	CASSLTGLDNEQFF
14	TRBV2	TRBD2	NA	TRBJ2-1	TGTGCCAGCAGTATAATGGGGCTAGCGGGGGAGCAGTTCTTC	CASSIMGLAGEQFF
15	TRBV5-6	NA	NA	TRBJ1-5	TGTGCCAGCAGCTCAATCATTGTACCTGATCAGCCCCAGCATTTT	CASSSIIVPDQPQHF
14	TRBV19	NA	NA	TRBJ1-1	TGTGCCAGTAGTGTCCAGGGCGCTGGCACTGAAGCTTTCTTT	CASSVQGAGTEAFF
14	TRBV7-2	NA	NA	TRBJ1-2	TGTGCCAGCAGCTTAGGGGCAGGAGACTATGGCTACACCTTC	CASSLGAGDYGYTF
15	TRBV4-2	TRBD2	NA	TRBJ2-1	TGTGCCAGCAGCCAAGTGGCGGGGGGGCGGGATGAGCAGTTCTTC	CASSQVAGGRDEQFF
12	TRBV27	TRBD1	NA	TRBJ2-7	TGTGCCAGCAGTACGACAGGGCTCGAGCAGTACTTC	CASSTTGLEQYF
11	TRBV7-7	NA	NA	TRBJ1-5	TGTGCCAGCAGCTTTGATCAGCCCCAGCATTTT	CASSFDQPQHF
16	TRBV7-3	NA	NA	TRBJ2-1	TGTGCCAGCAGCTTAGATGGGGCCTATCAATACAATGAGCAGTTCTTC	CASSLDGAYQYNEQFF
18	TRBV7-2	NA	NA	TRBJ2-3	TGTGCCAGCAGCTTAGCGCCGACAAATCGGTTTAGCACAGATACGCAGTATTTT	CASSLAPTNRFSTDTQYF
13	TRBV19	TRBD2	NA	TRBJ2-2	TGTGCCAGTAGTGCGACTAGCGCCGGGGAGCTGTTTTTT	CASSATSAGELFF
13	TRBV7-2	NA	NA	TRBJ2-1	TGTGCCAGCAGCTTATCCGGGGGGACAGAGCAGTTCTTC	CASSLSGGTEQFF
13	TRBV11-2	TRBD1	NA	TRBJ2-6	TGTGCCAGCGGGACAGCAGGGGCCAACGTCCTGACTTTC	CASGTAGANVLTF
13	TRBV30	NA	NA	TRBJ1-4	TGTGCCTGGAGTGAGATTGGGGATGAAAAACTGTTTTTT	CAWSEIGDEKLFF
17	TRBV19	TRBD2	NA	TRBJ2-5	TGTGCCAGTAGTTTGGGACTAGCGGGAGGCATAGGGGAGACCCAGTACTTC	CASSLGLAGGIGETQYF